This passage covers 10 T cell receptor beta chains from one sample sequenced in a study of long-term antiretroviral therapy in people with HIV. The run of the v3.0 immunoSEQ assay was at survey level. TCRdb's table, derived via immunoSEQ multiplex PCR, lists solely in-frame clones and lacks some. The table includes tens of thousands of clones, 75% to 90% detected once. The specimen was unsorted PBMCs, collected 0.3 years after starting antiretroviral therapy. The receptor set was obtained from a middle-aged man with HIV.

J is TRBJ2-1 and V is TRBV7-9, with TRBD2 identical over 7 bases. Trimming at V came to 8 bases and at J to 0 bases, leaving 7 bases not matched to a gene. Germline values: CDR1 SEHNR, CDR2 FQNEAQ (reference sequence). The length of the CDR3 is 15 residues. The CDR3 DNA reads TGTGCCAGCGGAGCGGGGAGGAGCTCCTACAATGAGCAGTTCTTC. Translating it yields CASGAGRSSYNEQFF.

The rearrangement joins TRBV28 to TRBJ2-2; D unclear. The V end was cut by 5 bases, the J end by 4 bases, with 14 bases between. This CDR3 is built from 15 residues. Per the germline V gene, CDR1 is MDHEN and CDR2 is SYDVKM. The CDR3 region is CASSPQSAGTGELFF. Written as DNA, the CDR3 is TGTGCCAGCAGTCCCCAGTCGGCAGGCACCGGGGAGCTGTTTTTT.

The CDR3 region is CASSLWGGRSSGNTIYF. In DNA form, the CDR3 reads TGTGCCAGCAGCTTATGGGGCGGGAGAAGCTCTGGAAACACCATATATTTT. The V and J genes are TRBV11-2 and TRBJ1-3, with D maybe TRBD1 (5 bases). Germline CDR1 is SGHAT and CDR2 is FQNNGV. The V gene lost 2 bases and the J gene lost 0 bases, with 14 bases spanning the gap. There are 17 residues in the CDR3.

The rearrangement uses TRBV7-2 and TRBJ2-7; D gene ambiguous. The CDR3 consists of 14 residues. V lost 5 bases to trimming and J lost 3 bases, with 14 bases between them. Germline V gene sequence: CDR1 SGHTA, CDR2 FQGNSA. CDR3 bases: TGTGCCAGCAGCGGCCTTGGGGTTTTCTACGAGCAGTACTTC. It codes for CASSGLGVFYEQYF.

This clone showed up just once. The J gene is TRBJ2-3, the V gene TRBV5-1; TRBD2 is a possible D gene (6 bases). CDR3 size: 14 residues. V was trimmed by 3 bases and J by 1 base, leaving 9 bases between them. The germline V gene has CDR1 SGHRS and CDR2 YFSETQ. DNA for the CDR3: TGCGCCAGCAGCTGGGGAGGAGGCACAGATACGCAGTATTTT. As protein: CASSWGGGTDTQYF.

The chain uses TRBV4-1 and TRBJ2-4; D ambiguous. V lost 0 bases, J lost 0 bases, and 12 bases lay in between. Germline V gives CDR1 MGHRA, CDR2 YSYEKL. The CDR3 length is 17 residues. This chain's CDR3 is CASSQDRIVLAKNIQYF. CDR3 DNA: TGCGCCAGCAGCCAAGATCGAATCGTCCTAGCCAAAAACATTCAGTACTTC.

By share of the sample, this clone is medium-sized. This rearrangement joins TRBV7-2 to TRBJ2-7; 7 bases are a match to TRBD1. The CDR3 covers 15 residues. Germline trimming cut 5 bases from V and 3 bases from J; bases unmatched to any gene: 10. The V gene's germline CDR1 is SGHTA and CDR2 FQGNSA. CDR3 loop: CASSSRQGRSYEQYF. The DNA of the CDR3 is TGTGCCAGCAGCAGCCGACAGGGTCGAAGCTACGAGCAGTACTTC.

This clone was counted between two and nine times. The genes are TRBV5-5 and TRBJ2-7; no reliable D call. The CDR3 totals 13 residues. V was pared by 0 bases and J by 4 bases, with 8 bases between. Germline CDR1 SGHKS, CDR2 YYEKEE (reference sequence). The CDR3 loop reads CASSLGISYEQYF. CDR3 sequence (DNA): TGTGCCAGCAGCTTGGGGATATCGTACGAGCAGTACTTC.

The chain carries TRBV10-3 and TRBJ2-7, with 9 bases lining up with TRBD1. Germline V lookup: CDR1 ENHRY, CDR2 SYGVKD. This CDR3 is built from 14 residues. Trimming removed 7 bases from V and 4 bases from J; junction bases left unmatched: 8. The CDR3: CAITKDRGAYEQYF. The CDR3 coding sequence is TGTGCCATCACCAAGGACAGGGGAGCGTACGAGCAGTACTTC.

In this sample, this clone turned up once. The rearrangement uses TRBV9 and TRBJ1-6; D not certain. V was clipped by 3 bases and J by 0 bases, with 7 bases between them. Per germline, CDR1 SGDLS and CDR2 YYNGEE. CDR3 length: 15 amino acids. CDR3 sequence (DNA): TGTGCCAGCAGCGCTGCCGCCTCCTATAATTCACCCCTCCACTTT. Protein: CASSAAASYNSPLHF.